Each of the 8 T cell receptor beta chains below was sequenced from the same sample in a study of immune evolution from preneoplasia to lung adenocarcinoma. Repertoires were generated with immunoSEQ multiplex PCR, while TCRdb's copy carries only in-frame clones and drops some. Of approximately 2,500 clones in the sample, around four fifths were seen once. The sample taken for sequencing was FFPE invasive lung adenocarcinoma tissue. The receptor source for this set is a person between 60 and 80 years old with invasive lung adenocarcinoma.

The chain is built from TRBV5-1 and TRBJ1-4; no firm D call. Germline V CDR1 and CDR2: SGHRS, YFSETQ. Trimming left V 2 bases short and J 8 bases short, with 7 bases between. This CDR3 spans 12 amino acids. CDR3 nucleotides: TGCGCCAGCAGCTTCTCGGCCGAAAAACTGTTTTTT. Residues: CASSFSAEKLFF.

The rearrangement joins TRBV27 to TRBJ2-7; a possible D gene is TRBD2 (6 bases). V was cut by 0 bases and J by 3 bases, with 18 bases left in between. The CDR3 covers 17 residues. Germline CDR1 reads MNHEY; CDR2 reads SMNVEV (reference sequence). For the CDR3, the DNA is TGTGCCAGCAGTTTATCGCCCCCCCGGCAGGGACTCTACGAGCAGTACTTC. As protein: CASSLSPPRQGLYEQYF.

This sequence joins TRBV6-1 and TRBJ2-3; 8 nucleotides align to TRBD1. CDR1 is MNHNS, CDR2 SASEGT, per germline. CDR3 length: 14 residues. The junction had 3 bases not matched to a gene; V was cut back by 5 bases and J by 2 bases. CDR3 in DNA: TGTGCCAGCAGTTGGACAGGGCTCACAGATACGCAGTATTTT. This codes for CASSWTGLTDTQYF.

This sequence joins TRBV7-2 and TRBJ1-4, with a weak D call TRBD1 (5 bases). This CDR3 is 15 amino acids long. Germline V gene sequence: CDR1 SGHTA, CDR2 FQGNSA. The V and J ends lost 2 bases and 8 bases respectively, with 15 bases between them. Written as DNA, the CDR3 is TGTGCCAGCAGCTTATCATCAGGGTTTATGGAAAAACTGTTTTTT. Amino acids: CASSLSSGFMEKLFF.

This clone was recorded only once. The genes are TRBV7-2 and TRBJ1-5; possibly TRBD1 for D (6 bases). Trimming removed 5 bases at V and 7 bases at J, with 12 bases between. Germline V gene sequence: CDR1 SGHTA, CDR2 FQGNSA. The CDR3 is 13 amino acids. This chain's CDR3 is CASSRTGNQPQHF. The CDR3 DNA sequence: TGTGCCAGCAGCCGCACAGGGAACCAGCCCCAGCATTTT.

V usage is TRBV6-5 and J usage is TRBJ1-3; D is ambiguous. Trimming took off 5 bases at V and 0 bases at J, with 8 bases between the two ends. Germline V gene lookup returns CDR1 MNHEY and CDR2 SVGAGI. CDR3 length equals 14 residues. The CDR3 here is CASSSWISGNTIYF. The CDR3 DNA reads TGTGCCAGCAGTAGTTGGATCTCTGGAAACACCATATATTTT.

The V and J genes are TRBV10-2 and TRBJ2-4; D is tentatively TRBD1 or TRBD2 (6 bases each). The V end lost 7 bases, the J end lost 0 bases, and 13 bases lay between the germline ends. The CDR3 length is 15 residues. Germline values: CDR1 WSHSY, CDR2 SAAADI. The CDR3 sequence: CASKASGAAKNIQYF. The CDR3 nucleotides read TGCGCCAGCAAAGCCTCGGGGGCAGCCAAAAACATTCAGTACTTC.

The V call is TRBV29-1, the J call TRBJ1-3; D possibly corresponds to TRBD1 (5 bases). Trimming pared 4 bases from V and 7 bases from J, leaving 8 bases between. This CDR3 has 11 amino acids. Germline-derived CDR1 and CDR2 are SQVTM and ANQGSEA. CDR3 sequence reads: CSVGEGNTIYF. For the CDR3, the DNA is TGCAGCGTTGGAGAGGGGAACACCATATATTTT.